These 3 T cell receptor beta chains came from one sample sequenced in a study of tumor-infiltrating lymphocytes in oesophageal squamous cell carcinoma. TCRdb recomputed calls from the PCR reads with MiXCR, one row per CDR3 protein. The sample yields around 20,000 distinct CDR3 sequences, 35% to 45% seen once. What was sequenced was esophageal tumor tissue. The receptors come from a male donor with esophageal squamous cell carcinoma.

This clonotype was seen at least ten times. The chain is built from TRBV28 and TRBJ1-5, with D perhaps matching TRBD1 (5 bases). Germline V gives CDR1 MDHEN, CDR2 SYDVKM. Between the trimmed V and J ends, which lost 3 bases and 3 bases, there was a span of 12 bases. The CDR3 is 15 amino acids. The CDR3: CASSFGDSLNQPQHF. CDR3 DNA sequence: TGTGCCAGCAGTTTTGGCGACAGCCTCAATCAGCCCCAGCATTTT.

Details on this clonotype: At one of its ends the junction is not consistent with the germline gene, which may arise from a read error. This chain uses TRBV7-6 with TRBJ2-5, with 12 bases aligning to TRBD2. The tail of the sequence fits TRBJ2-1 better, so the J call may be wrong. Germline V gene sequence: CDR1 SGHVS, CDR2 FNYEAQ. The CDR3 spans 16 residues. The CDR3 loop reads CVSSPPTSGRHNEQFF. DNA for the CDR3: TGTGTCAGCAGCCCCCCGACTAGCGGGAGACACAATGAGCAGTTCTTC.

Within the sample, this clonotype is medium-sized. The DNA for the CDR3 is TGTGCCAGCAGCTTAAGGACAACCCAAGAGACCCAGTACTTC. This encodes CASSLRTTQETQYF. V is TRBV7-8 and J is TRBJ2-5; a possible D gene is TRBD1 (5 bases). Trimming removed 2 bases at V and 1 base at J, with 8 bases between. Germline V gene sequence: CDR1 SGHVS, CDR2 FQNEAQ. The CDR3 sequence is 14 residues long.